The 21 T cell receptor delta chains presented below share a single source sample, sequenced in a study of gamma-delta chains in newborns, infants, children. TCRdb re-identified clones in the reads via CATT. The profile shows 10,000 to 13,000 delta-chain clones, about 8.2% of them singletons. Sequencing used blood. These receptors were taken from a child who was a newborn, infant or young child, either healthy, febrile or measles-vaccinated (not recorded which).

The rearrangement joins TRDV1 to TRDJ3, with a weak D call TRDD3 (6 bases). Germline V gives CDR1 TSWWSYY, CDR2 QGS. This CDR3 is 16 amino acids long. The V end was cut by 2 bases, the J end by 1 base, with 6 bases between. The CDR3 reads CALGEGGSWDTRQMFF. DNA of the CDR3: TGTGCTCTTGGGGAAGGGGGATCCTGGGACACCCGACAGATGTTTTTC.

The V and J genes are TRDV1 and TRDJ1; TRDD3 matches at 7 bases. The CDR3 is made up of 21 amino acids. J was trimmed by 4 bases and V by 5 bases; bases with no gene match: 28. Germline loops: CDR1 TSWWSYY, CDR2 QGS. The CDR3 nucleotides are TGTGCTCTTGGGCCCAATGGGGGGATTCCCCTCGTACTGGGGTTGGTCGATAAACTCATCTTT. Its protein product is CALGPNGGIPLVLGLVDKLIF.

This clone ranks as medium-sized. The V call is TRDV2, the J call TRDJ1; 8 bases match TRDD3. V dropped 0 bases and J dropped 3; count of bases not matched to a gene: 5. The germline V gene encodes CDR1 GEAIGNYY and CDR2 EKD. This CDR3 is built from 15 residues. The CDR3 protein is CACDTVGDTSDKLIF. The CDR3 nucleotides read TGTGCCTGTGACACCGTAGGGGATACATCCGATAAACTCATCTTT.

This clone was observed a few times. The chain employs TRDV2 and TRDJ2; 12 bases fit TRDD3. CDR1 is GEAIGNYY and CDR2 is EKD in the germline V gene. This CDR3 is built from 18 residues. With 3 bases clipped from V and 0 bases from J, the junction kept 7 bases outside the gene matches. This chain's CDR3 is CACDDYWGIHSLTAQLFF. In DNA form, the CDR3 reads TGTGCCTGTGACGATTACTGGGGGATACACTCTTTGACAGCACAACTCTTCTTT.

Worth noting for this clone: This sample also contains other DNA sequences that code for the same CDR3. This chain joins TRDV2 and TRDJ3; TRDD3 aligns across 11 bases. V shed 1 base and J 0 bases; nucleotides not matched to a gene: 1. Germline V gene lookup returns CDR1 GEAIGNYY and CDR2 EKD. CDR3 length equals 18 residues. The CDR3 protein is CACDTTGGYSWDTRQMFF. For the CDR3, the DNA is TGTGCCTGTGACACAACTGGGGGATACTCCTGGGACACCCGACAGATGTTTTTC.

V gene TRDV2 combines with J gene TRDJ3, with D tentatively TRDD3 (6 bases). The CDR3 has 19 amino acids. Trimming took off 0 bases at V and 0 bases at J, with 14 bases between the two ends. The germline gives CDR1 GEAIGNYY, CDR2 EKD. CDR3 DNA sequence: TGTGCCTGTGACACCGTCATTGGGGGTGGCTCCTGGGACACCCGACAGATGTTTTTC. This encodes CACDTVIGGGSWDTRQMFF.

By sample fraction, this clone is medium-sized. V and J are TRDV1 and TRDJ1; D remains ambiguous. CDR1 and CDR2 (germline): TSWWSYY, QGS. The CDR3 consists of 15 residues. V was trimmed by 3 bases and J by 1 base, leaving 12 bases between them. CDR3 protein: CALGEPGYITDKLIF. Written as DNA, the CDR3 is TGTGCTCTTGGGGAGCCCGGCTATATCACCGATAAACTCATCTTT.

This clone was seen more than once but under ten times. The chain recombines TRDV1 with TRDJ1, with 10 bases fitting TRDD3. Trimming at V came to 0 bases and at J to 9 bases, leaving 22 bases not matched to a gene. Germline CDR1 and CDR2: TSWWSYY and QGS. The CDR3 has 20 residues. The CDR3: CALGELRSVRWGISLLELIF. The CDR3 DNA reads TGTGCTCTTGGGGAACTAAGGAGTGTACGCTGGGGGATATCCTTATTGGAACTCATCTTT.

The genes are TRDV2 and TRDJ3; TRDD3 matches at 8 bases. CDR1 GEAIGNYY and CDR2 EKD come from the germline V gene. J gave up 0 bases and V 5 bases, and 11 bases lay outside the gene matches. The CDR3 is 19 residues long. The CDR3 DNA sequence: TGTGCCTGTGGCCTACTGGGGGTTCGAAGCTCCTGGGACACCCGACAGATGTTTTTC. Amino acids: CACGLLGVRSSWDTRQMFF.

This clone was found a few times. This sequence joins TRDV3 and TRDJ1; 10 bases map to TRDD3. Germline V lookup: CDR1 TVYSNPD, CDR2 GDNSRS (reference sequence). CDR3 length equals 18 residues. Trimming took 4 bases from V and 1 from J; bases not matched to a gene: 18. The DNA for the CDR3 is TGTGCCTCCAGAATTCCCCTCGTGGGGGATACCGGCACCGATAAACTCATCTTT. Translating it yields CASRIPLVGDTGTDKLIF.

The chain joins TRDV2 to TRDJ1, with TRDD3 identical over 11 bases. V shed 3 bases and J 0 bases; nucleotides not matched to a gene: 14. The CDR3 covers 19 residues. In germline, CDR1 is GEAIGNYY, CDR2 EKD. The CDR3 bases are TGTGCCTGTGACGCCGTACTGGGGGATAAAGAAGGAAACACCGATAAACTCATCTTT. It encodes CACDAVLGDKEGNTDKLIF.

As for this clone: A far larger clone is one nucleotide away, so this likely arose from a read error. V is TRDV1 and J is TRDJ1, with TRDD3 matching 13 bases. Germline CDR1 and CDR2: TSWWSYY and QGS. Losses at the gene ends were 4 bases for V and 3 bases for J; bases not matched to a gene: 32. This CDR3 region has 25 residues. The chain's CDR3 is CALGGYPGVFALLGDTGTHPDKLIF. CDR3 in DNA: TGTGCTCTTGGGGGCTACCCAGGGGTCTTTGCTTTACTGGGGGATACGGGGACTCACCCCGATAAACTCATCTTT.

By share of the sample, this clone is large. J is TRDJ1 and V is TRDV2; TRDD3 aligns across 12 bases. The CDR3 is made up of 21 amino acids. The germline CDR1 and CDR2 sequences are GEAIGNYY and EKD. The J segment lost 2 bases and the V segment lost 4 bases, leaving 22 bases of the junction unmatched. CDR3 sequence reads: CACDGITGGYQVDGRTDKLIF. The CDR3 bases are TGTGCCTGTGATGGAATTACTGGGGGATACCAGGTGGATGGTCGTACCGATAAACTCATCTTT.

This clone was observed a handful of times. This rearrangement joins TRDV2 to TRDJ1; D is possibly TRDD3 (5 bases). This CDR3 has 17 residues. Germline values: CDR1 GEAIGNYY, CDR2 EKD. Trimming took off 0 bases at V and 0 bases at J, with 16 bases between the two ends. For the CDR3, the DNA is TGTGCCTGTGACACCGTCGGGGACCAAAAGTACACCGATAAACTCATCTTT. Its protein is CACDTVGDQKYTDKLIF.

A note on this clone: A read error may explain this, as a much larger clone is one base away. This chain connects TRDV2 to TRDJ1, with 9 bases fitting TRDD3. CDR3 length: 16 residues. Germline CDR1 GEAIGNYY, CDR2 EKD. This CDR3 reads CACDVLGDRYTDKLTF. CDR3 coding DNA: TGTGCCTGTGACGTACTGGGGGACCGGTACACCGATAAACTCACCTTT.

With regard to this clone: This may be a read error, as it is one base from a much larger clone. Here the CDR3 DNA reads TGTGCCCGTGACACCTTGGGGGGATACTCCTGGGACACCCGACAGATGTTTTTC. Encoded protein: CARDTLGGYSWDTRQMFF. This chain links TRDV2 with TRDJ3; 8 bases fit TRDD3. The CDR3 covers 18 residues. Germline CDR1 reads GEAIGNYY; CDR2 reads EKD.

This sequence joins TRDV1 and TRDJ1; 9 bases map to TRDD3. CDR3 size: 18 residues. J lost 0 bases, V lost 4 bases, and 12 bases had no gene match. Germline assignment: CDR1 TSWWSYY and CDR2 QGS. The CDR3 reads CALGAPLPPGGYTDKLIF. The CDR3 DNA reads as TGTGCTCTTGGGGCTCCTCTTCCCCCTGGGGGATACACCGATAAACTCATCTTT.

This clone was observed a handful of times. It may be a read error: a sequence one base away is much more abundant. This rearrangement joins TRDV2 to TRDJ1, with 9 bases fitting TRDD3. CDR1 and CDR2 (germline): GEAIGNYY, EKD. The CDR3 sequence is 21 residues long. The ends lost 1 base at V and 0 bases at J; junction bases unmatched: 20. The DNA of the CDR3 is TGTGCCTGTGACACGATGGAGAACGACACTACTGGGGGACCGTACACCGATAAACTCATCTTT. It specifies CACDTMENDTTGGPYTDKLIF.

This clone has only a few counts. TCRdb has a much larger clone's protein, which differs at residue 3 from the translation of this DNA, likely because of a read error; what is shown is the protein translated from the DNA. The chain has TRDV2 and TRDJ3; a possible D gene is TRDD3 (6 bases). Germline assignment: CDR1 GEAIGNYY and CDR2 EKD. This CDR3 contains 19 residues. CDR3 coding DNA: TGTGCCAGTGACACCGTTCGGGGGACGGGGCTCTGGGACACCCGACAGATGTTTTTC. Its protein is CASDTVRGTGLWDTRQMFF.

There are a few counts of this clone. The chain is built from TRDV2 and TRDJ3; possible D gene TRDD3, 6 bases. Germline CDR1 and CDR2: GEAIGNYY and EKD. V lost 0 bases to trimming and J lost 0 bases, with 20 bases between them. The CDR3 covers 21 residues. Here the CDR3 DNA reads TGTGCCTGTGACACCGTTGGTATGGCTGGGGACAGCTCCTGGGACACCCGACAGATGTTTTTC. Its translation: CACDTVGMAGDSSWDTRQMFF.

This clone has only a few counts. The chain combines TRDV2 with TRDJ3, with 9 positions matching TRDD3. The CDR3 consists of 19 residues. V gave up 1 base and J gave up 2 bases; unmatched junction bases: 8. Looked up from germline, CDR1 is GEAIGNYY and CDR2 is EKD. CDR3 DNA sequence: TGTGCCTGTGACACTCTGGGGGATTCAACCCCCTGGGACACCCGACAGATGTTTTTC. Amino acids: CACDTLGDSTPWDTRQMFF.